Following are 19 T cell receptor beta chains from one sample sequenced in a study of blood T cell repertoires in COVID-19. Sequencing used immunoSEQ multiplex PCR; TCRdb keeps in-frame clones, though not all of them. The sample contains fewer than 80,000 clones, roughly 87% of which appear only once. The sequencing input was peripheral blood. The receptors were gathered from a woman aged 50 to 60 with active COVID-19.

The chain has TRBV19 and TRBJ1-4; D remains ambiguous. Deletions cut 1 base from V and 8 bases from J, with 11 bases between. The CDR3 spans 14 residues. Germline CDR1 is LNHDA and CDR2 is SQIVND (reference sequence). This CDR3 reads CASSIADRREKLFF. Here the CDR3 DNA reads TGTGCCAGTAGTATAGCTGACCGGCGGGAAAAACTGTTTTTT.

The chain is built from TRBV6-6 and TRBJ2-3, with 9 bases identical to TRBD1. The germline gives CDR1 MNHNY, CDR2 SVGAGI (reference sequence). The CDR3 runs to 16 residues. The J segment lost 0 bases and the V segment lost 4 bases, leaving 5 bases of the junction unmatched. CDR3 region: CASSFGQGSSTDTQYF. The DNA of the CDR3 is TGTGCCAGCAGTTTCGGACAGGGGTCGAGCACAGATACGCAGTATTTT.

V is TRBV7-3 and J is TRBJ1-5; 7 nucleotides line up with TRBD1. In germline, CDR1 is SGHTA, CDR2 FQGTGA. Trimming cost V 1 base and J 2 bases; bases outside gene matches: 8. The CDR3 is made up of 17 amino acids. As DNA, the CDR3 is TGTGCCAGCAGCTTAAAGCGGCCAGACAGGGGCAATCAGCCCCAGCATTTT. Amino acid sequence: CASSLKRPDRGNQPQHF.

The V gene is TRBV28, the J gene TRBJ2-5; 13 positions agree with TRBD2. This CDR3 comprises 16 residues. Germline loops: CDR1 MDHEN, CDR2 SYDVKM. The ends lost 5 bases at V and 4 bases at J; junction bases unmatched: 7. The chain's CDR3 is CASSQRTSGRRETQYF. The CDR3 bases are TGTGCCAGCAGTCAGCGGACTAGCGGGAGACGAGAGACCCAGTACTTC. The full variable domain, its missing parts supplied by reference TRBV28 and TRBJ2-5, is DVKVTQSSRYLVKRTGEKVFLECVQDMDHENMFWYRQDPGLGLRLIYFSYDVKMKEKGDIPEGYSVSREKKERFSLILESASTNQTSMYLCASSQRTSGRRETQYFGPGTRLLVL.

This clone was observed a few times. V usage is TRBV30 and J usage is TRBJ1-6; no clear D. Germline values: CDR1 GTSNPN, CDR2 SVGIG (reference sequence). The germline V and J ends were trimmed by 0 bases and 0 bases, with 12 bases remaining between them. This CDR3 has 17 amino acids. The CDR3 reads CAWSVEGMSSYNSPLHF. CDR3 in DNA: TGTGCCTGGAGTGTAGAGGGCATGAGCTCCTATAATTCACCCCTCCACTTT.

The chain carries TRBV28 and TRBJ2-7; the D is unclear. CDR1 is MDHEN and CDR2 is SYDVKM in the germline V gene. The V end lost 3 bases, the J end lost 0 bases, and 9 bases lay between the germline ends. This CDR3 has 14 residues. The chain's CDR3 is CASSFWQNSYEQYF. The CDR3 region has the DNA TGTGCCAGCAGTTTTTGGCAGAACTCCTACGAGCAGTACTTC.

This chain uses TRBV4-1 with TRBJ1-1; no clear D gene. V gave up 0 bases and J gave up 8 bases, with 19 bases separating them. The CDR3 extends over 16 amino acids. The germline V gene encodes CDR1 MGHRA and CDR2 YSYEKL. Here the CDR3 reads CASSQDMVRGQLEAFF. The CDR3 DNA is TGCGCCAGCAGCCAAGATATGGTCCGAGGGCAGTTAGAAGCTTTCTTT.

V gene TRBV6-1 combines with J gene TRBJ2-1; 8 nucleotides line up with TRBD2. V lost 1 base to trimming and J lost 3 bases; unmatched junction nucleotides: 2. The CDR3 consists of 15 residues. Germline V gene data show CDR1 as MNHNS and CDR2 as SASEGT. In DNA, the CDR3 is TGTGCCAGCAGTGAAGGGGCGGGAGGCTACAATGAGCAGTTCTTC. This codes for CASSEGAGGYNEQFF.

The V and J genes are TRBV19 and TRBJ2-5; 8 bases fit TRBD1. CDR3 length: 14 residues. V was pared by 10 bases and J by 5 bases, with 12 bases of the junction left unmatched. Germline values: CDR1 LNHDA, CDR2 SQIVND (reference sequence). CDR3 sequence: CATRSGTGGETQYF. The CDR3 coding sequence is TGTGCCACCAGATCCGGGACAGGTGGGGAGACCCAGTACTTC.

V gene TRBV9 combines with J gene TRBJ2-7; weak D call: TRBD1 (5 bases). V lost 0 bases and J lost 4, with 11 bases in between. Germline CDR1 is SGDLS and CDR2 is YYNGEE. This CDR3 contains 14 residues. For the CDR3, the DNA is TGTGCCAGCAGCGTAGTCCCAGGGTCGTACGAGCAGTACTTC. Amino acids: CASSVVPGSYEQYF.

CDR3 sequence: CASSLEGGLAGFYEQYF. The CDR3 DNA is TGTGCCAGCAGCCTAGAGGGTGGGCTAGCGGGTTTCTACGAGCAGTACTTC. V and J are TRBV7-8 and TRBJ2-7, with 8 bases matching TRBD2. The CDR3 consists of 17 residues. V lost 5 bases to trimming and J lost 3 bases; unmatched junction nucleotides: 15. CDR1 SGHVS and CDR2 FQNEAQ come from the germline V gene.

This chain uses TRBV3-1 (or the pseudogene TRBV3-2) with TRBJ1-2; unclear D gene. Between the trimmed V and J ends, which lost 5 bases and 8 bases, there was a span of 15 bases. The CDR3 is made up of 13 amino acids. Germline V gene lookup returns CDR1 LGHDT and CDR2 YNNKEL (reference sequence). The CDR3: CASSAGRAAGYTF. In DNA form, the CDR3 reads TGTGCCAGCAGCGCGGGGAGGGCTGCGGGCTACACCTTC.

This clone was seen a handful of times. The chain combines TRBV2 with TRBJ2-7; weak D call: TRBD1 (6 bases). V lost 5 bases and J lost 3, with 14 bases in between. There are 14 residues in the CDR3. Per germline, CDR1 SNHLY and CDR2 FYNNEI. CDR3 loop: CASSPPGEGYEQYF. The CDR3 coding sequence is TGTGCCAGCAGTCCCCCAGGGGAAGGCTACGAGCAGTACTTC.

This chain connects TRBV23-1 to TRBJ2-3; D possibly corresponds to TRBD2 (5 bases). TRBV23-1 is recorded as an ORF, its role being uncertain. The CDR3 spans 13 residues. The germline V and J ends were trimmed by 4 bases and 6 bases, with 11 bases remaining between them. The chain's CDR3 is CASSPLERDTQYF. In DNA form, the CDR3 reads TGCGCCAGCAGTCCTTTAGAGCGGGATACGCAGTATTTT.

This chain links TRBV7-2 with TRBJ2-5, with 7 bases fitting TRBD1. CDR3 size: 16 residues. Trimming removed 5 bases from V and 4 bases from J; junction bases left unmatched: 13. CDR1 and CDR2 (germline): SGHTA, FQGNSA. CDR3 region: CASSPLTMTGPETQYF. DNA of the CDR3: TGTGCCAGCAGCCCACTCACTATGACAGGGCCAGAGACCCAGTACTTC. The variable domain in full, with the rest retrieved from reference TRBV7-2 and TRBJ2-5, is GAGVSQSPSNKVTEKGKDVELRCDPISGHTALYWYRQSLGQGLEFLIYFQGNSAPDKSGLPSDRFSAERTGGSVSTLTIQRTQQEDSAVYLCASSPLTMTGPETQYFGPGTRLLVL.

The chain carries TRBV5-6 and TRBJ2-2, with D maybe TRBD1 (5 bases). The CDR3 covers 15 residues. V lost 4 bases and J lost 7, with 17 bases in between. CDR1 and CDR2 (germline): SGHDT, YYEEEE. Here the CDR3 reads CASSPDLGAGGELFF. The CDR3 DNA follows: TGTGCCAGCAGCCCAGACCTAGGGGCTGGCGGGGAGCTGTTTTTT.

The gene calls are TRBV19 and TRBJ2-1; 13 nucleotides line up with TRBD2. CDR3 length: 18 amino acids. CDR1 and CDR2 from the germline V gene are LNHDA and SQIVND (reference sequence). V was clipped by 10 bases and J by 1 base; unmatched bases: 13. CDR3 sequence: CATTPGLAGSGSYNEQFF. CDR3 coding DNA: TGTGCCACAACACCGGGACTAGCGGGATCTGGATCCTACAATGAGCAGTTCTTC.

This rearrangement joins TRBV5-4 to TRBJ1-1; TRBD1 might be the D (6 bases). This CDR3 region has 14 residues. Germline values: CDR1 SGHNT, CDR2 YYREEE (reference sequence). The ends were cut back, 6 bases at V and 1 base at J, with 13 bases in the middle. The CDR3 DNA reads as TGTGCCAGCACCCCGAGGGGGGGGAACACTGAAGCTTTCTTT. Amino acid sequence: CASTPRGGNTEAFF. The full variable domain, in which reference TRBV5-4 and TRBJ1-1 provide the parts outside the CDR3, is ETGVTQSPTHLIKTRGQQVTLRCSSQSGHNTVSWYQQALGQGPQFIFQYYREEENGRGNFPPRFSGLQFPNYSSELNVNALELDDSALYLCASTPRGGNTEAFFGQGTRLTVV.

The CDR3 loop is CASSLGQTFSYEQYF. As DNA, the CDR3 is TGTGCCAGCAGCCTGGGACAGACCTTTTCCTACGAGCAGTACTTC. J is TRBJ2-7 and V is TRBV28, with 7 positions matching TRBD1. The CDR3 length is 15 residues. The trim removed 6 bases at V and 1 base at J, leaving 9 bases unmatched. Germline V CDR1 and CDR2: MDHEN, SYDVKM.